These 32 T cell receptor beta chains originate from one sample sequenced in a study of blood T cells in healthy people across ages. The authors ran a second PCR of 7 to 11 cycles using a sample-barcoded 5' primer and a J-beta primer mix. Each CDR3 protein is one row after TCRdb ran MiXCR on the 5' RACE reads. This table has some 730,000 distinct CDR3 sequences, about 20% appearing once. The specimen sequenced was blood. All receptors come from a man in his 70s in good health.

This clonotype occurred a few times. The chain is built from TRBV5-1 and TRBJ1-1; a possible D gene is TRBD1 (5 bases). The V gene's germline CDR1 is SGHRS and CDR2 YFSETQ. Trimming cost V 4 bases and J 5 bases, with 18 bases left between them. The CDR3 totals 15 residues. CDR3 DNA: TGCGCCAGCAGCGCCTCGGGCCGGGGGGGAACTGAAGCTTTCTTT. This sequence encodes CASSASGRGGTEAFF.

The chain uses TRBV10-3 and TRBJ2-5, with D possibly matching TRBD2 (6 bases). The DNA matches TRBJ2-1 better at its end, which makes the J call doubtful. The CDR3 extends over 11 amino acids. Germline V CDR1 and CDR2: ENHRY, SYGVKD. Written as DNA, the CDR3 is TGTGCCATCAGCCGACTAGATGAGCAGTTCTTC. It translates to CAISRLDEQFF.

CDR3 protein: CSAKTGYDEQFF. As DNA, the CDR3 is TGCAGTGCCAAGACAGGTTATGACGAGCAGTTCTTC. V is TRBV20-1 and J is TRBJ2-1; possibly TRBD1 for D (6 bases). This CDR3 region has 12 residues. The V and J ends lost 6 bases and 10 bases respectively, with 16 bases between them. Per the germline V gene, CDR1 is DFQATT and CDR2 is SNEGSKA (reference sequence).

In this sample, this clonotype turned up a few times. The chain joins TRBV7-9 to TRBJ2-3; 11 nucleotides align to TRBD2. This CDR3 region has 19 residues. V shed 1 base, J shed 1 base, and the junction held 10 bases outside the gene matches. Germline lookup yields CDR1 SEHNR and CDR2 FQNEAQ (reference sequence). This CDR3 is CASSLELAGAFSGTDTQYF. The CDR3 nucleotides are TGTGCCAGCAGCTTAGAACTAGCGGGGGCTTTTAGCGGCACAGATACGCAGTATTTT.

This clonotype was observed a few times. The chain combines TRBV20-1 with TRBJ2-1, with 12 bases lining up with TRBD2. The closer fit of TRBJ2-7 to the DNA end suggests the J call may be wrong. This CDR3 has 16 amino acids. CDR1 is DFQATT and CDR2 is SNEGSKA in the germline V gene (reference sequence). The DNA for the CDR3 is TGCAGTGCTAGAGATCGACTAGCGGGGGCCCACTACGAGCAGTACTTC. This codes for CSARDRLAGAHYEQYF.

The chain employs TRBV7-2 and TRBJ2-1, with D possibly TRBD2 on 6 matching bases. The DNA end lines up better with TRBJ2-5; the J call may be wrong. The CDR3 loop spans 15 amino acids. CDR1 is SGHTA and CDR2 is FQGNSA in the germline V gene. The CDR3 protein is CTSSPTPLAGETQYF. The CDR3 coding sequence is TGTACCAGCAGCCCCACACCACTAGCTGGGGAGACCCAGTACTTC.

This clonotype was recorded a few times. The chain employs TRBV15 and TRBJ2-1, with 15 bases matching TRBD2. The length of the CDR3 is 22 residues. Trimming took 0 bases from V and 5 from J; bases not matched to a gene: 17. Germline V lookup: CDR1 LNHNV, CDR2 YYDKDF (reference sequence). CDR3: CATSRETPRTSGGARFDNEQFF. In DNA, the CDR3 is TGTGCCACCAGCAGAGAAACTCCTAGGACTAGCGGGGGGGCCCGCTTCGACAATGAGCAGTTCTTC.

This clonotype turned up a few times. The rearrangement links TRBV9 to TRBJ2-1, with TRBD1 identical over 9 bases. V gave up 2 bases and J gave up 2 bases; unmatched junction bases: 5. The CDR3 totals 16 residues. Germline V lookup: CDR1 SGDLS, CDR2 YYNGEE. The CDR3 nucleotides are TGTGCCAGCAGCGTGACAGGGGGTGTACCCTACAATGAGCAGTTCTTC. Its translation is CASSVTGGVPYNEQFF.

V is TRBV7-8 and J is TRBJ2-1, with 9 bases that match TRBD2. V gave up 0 bases and J gave up 7 bases; unmatched junction bases: 10. Germline values: CDR1 SGHVS, CDR2 FQNEAQ. The CDR3 is 17 residues long. Here the CDR3 DNA reads TGTGCCAGCAGCTTAGCCCCCTCGCGGGGGGGCCAAAATGAGCAGTTCTTC. This codes for CASSLAPSRGGQNEQFF. Combining the CDR3 with reference TRBV7-8 and TRBJ2-1 gives the whole variable domain GAGVSQSPRYKVAKRGQDVALRCDPISGHVSLFWYQQALGQGPEFLTYFQNEAQLDKSGLPSDRFFAERPEGSVSTLKIQRTQQEDSAVYLCASSLAPSRGGQNEQFFGPGTRLTVL.

This clonotype came up a few times. The chain is built from TRBV12-3 or TRBV12-4 and TRBJ1-1; TRBD1 aligns across 7 bases. CDR3 size: 14 residues. V lost 6 bases to trimming and J lost 5 bases; unmatched junction nucleotides: 9. CDR3 in amino acids: CASRLTGVRTEAFF. The CDR3 nucleotides are TGTGCCAGCAGGTTAACAGGGGTTCGAACTGAAGCTTTCTTT.

The chain is built from TRBV5-6 and TRBJ2-1, with 10 nucleotides matching TRBD2. The CDR3 loop spans 14 amino acids. Germline values: CDR1 SGHDT, CDR2 YYEEEE. V lost 0 bases, J lost 7 bases, and 1 base stayed unmatched. The CDR3, as DNA: TGTGCCAGCAGCTTGGTACTAGCGGGGAATGAGCAGTTCTTC. Translation: CASSLVLAGNEQFF.

This chain links TRBV2 with TRBJ1-1, with a tentative D call TRBD1 (5 bases). The CDR3 runs to 14 residues. The germline V gene has CDR1 SNHLY and CDR2 FYNNEI. Trimming shortened V by 7 bases and J by 0 bases, and 12 bases separated the two germline ends. The CDR3 DNA is TGTGCCAGCACCAGACAGACAGTGAACACTGAAGCTTTCTTT. This codes for CASTRQTVNTEAFF.

This chain joins TRBV20-1 and TRBJ2-7; D is possibly TRBD2 (7 bases). Germline values: CDR1 DFQATT, CDR2 SNEGSKA (reference sequence). Trimming left V 4 bases short and J 0 bases short, with 16 bases between. The CDR3 spans 15 residues. The CDR3 bases are TGCAGTGCTACCGAGCTAGGGGGGGGCTCCTACGAGCAGTACTTC. Translation gives CSATELGGGSYEQYF.

This clonotype was counted ten times or more. This chain joins TRBV5-1 and TRBJ2-3; possible D gene TRBD1, 5 bases. V lost 4 bases and J 4 bases, leaving 13 bases between the germline ends. The length of the CDR3 is 14 residues. Germline V lookup: CDR1 SGHRS, CDR2 YFSETQ. Here the CDR3 reads CASSLDTRPDTQYF. The DNA of the CDR3 is TGCGCCAGCAGCCTGGACACCAGACCAGATACGCAGTATTTT.

The chain has TRBV7-9 and TRBJ2-2, with unresolved D. The CDR3 spans 14 residues. V lost 3 bases and J lost 6, with 11 bases in between. Germline CDR1 and CDR2: SEHNR and FQNEAQ (reference sequence). The CDR3 reads CASSFLSRAGELFF. CDR3 nucleotides: TGTGCCAGCAGCTTTTTATCTCGTGCCGGGGAGCTGTTTTTT. Combining the CDR3 with reference TRBV7-9 and TRBJ2-2 gives the whole variable domain DTGVSQNPRHKITKRGQNVTFRCDPISEHNRLYWYRQTLGQGPEFLTYFQNEAQLEKSRLLSDRFSAERPKGSFSTLEIQRTEQGDSAMYLCASSFLSRAGELFFGEGSRLTVL.

The genes are TRBV20-1 and TRBJ2-3; the match to TRBD2 covers 7 bases. The J segment lost 3 bases and the V segment lost 5 bases, leaving 14 bases of the junction unmatched. The CDR3 totals 16 residues. Germline CDR1 is DFQATT and CDR2 is SNEGSKA (reference sequence). The CDR3 DNA follows: TGCAGTGCTTTAAGCAGGGCGGGAGTACGAACAGATACGCAGTATTTT. It translates to CSALSRAGVRTDTQYF.

This clonotype was seen at least ten times. This sequence joins TRBV5-1 and TRBJ2-5, with D perhaps given as TRBD1 or TRBD2 (5 bases each). There are 14 residues in the CDR3. V lost 0 bases to trimming and J lost 4 bases, with 10 bases between them. The germline V gene encodes CDR1 SGHRS and CDR2 YFSETQ. The CDR3 DNA reads TGCGCCAGCAGCTTGGGTACGGGGCCAGAGACCCAGTACTTC. Amino acid sequence: CASSLGTGPETQYF.

This clonotype was found many times. The chain combines TRBV13 with TRBJ2-5; 8 bases match TRBD2. The germline V gene has CDR1 PRHDT and CDR2 FYEKMQ (reference sequence). V lost 4 bases to trimming and J lost 4 bases; unmatched junction nucleotides: 11. The CDR3 sequence is 16 residues long. As DNA, the CDR3 is TGTGCCAGCAGCTGGGGAGGAGGACTAGCTTCAGAGACCCAGTACTTC. This codes for CASSWGGGLASETQYF.

A few counts support this clonotype. The V call is TRBV6-2 or TRBV6-3, the J call TRBJ2-3; D is unresolved. From germline, CDR1 is MNHEY and CDR2 SVGEGT. The CDR3 covers 12 residues. Trimming removed 7 bases at V and 5 bases at J, with 10 bases between. CDR3 coding DNA: TGTGCCAGCACCCAGTCCCAAGATACGCAGTATTTT. Encoded protein: CASTQSQDTQYF.

In nucleotides, the CDR3 is TGTGCCAGCAGTTTAGCGCTCGGGGGCCTCATTTCACCCCTCCACTTT. Protein product: CASSLALGGLISPLHF. The gene calls are TRBV12-3 or TRBV12-4 and TRBJ1-6; tentative D call: TRBD1 (6 bases). This CDR3 is built from 16 residues. V was trimmed by 0 bases and J by 9 bases, leaving 15 bases between them.

This clonotype was detected many times. The chain combines TRBV5-1 with TRBJ2-3; D not certain. Germline CDR1 reads SGHRS; CDR2 reads YFSETQ. CDR3 length: 17 amino acids. V was pared by 0 bases and J by 1 base, with 15 bases between. In DNA form, the CDR3 reads TGCGCCAGCAGCTTGGTTGGACCCCTGATGCGCACAGATACGCAGTATTTT. Translated, it gives CASSLVGPLMRTDTQYF.

This clonotype was detected a few times. The rearrangement joins TRBV18 to TRBJ1-3, with TRBD1 as a possible D gene (6 bases). V shed 4 bases and J shed 0 bases, with 10 bases lying between them. The germline V gene has CDR1 KGHSH and CDR2 LQKENI. This CDR3 is 15 amino acids long. The CDR3 DNA follows: TGTGCCAGCTCACTCGGGGACAACTCTGGAAACACCATATATTTT. Translation gives CASSLGDNSGNTIYF.

The chain has TRBV3-1 and TRBJ2-7, with TRBD2 matching over 10 bases. The CDR3 is made up of 15 amino acids. CDR1 is LGHDT, CDR2 YNNKEL, per germline (reference sequence). Trimming removed 4 bases from V and 3 bases from J; junction bases left unmatched: 6. Written as DNA, the CDR3 is TGTGCCAGCAGCCCCAAGCGGGGGGGAAACTACGAGCAGTACTTC. This sequence encodes CASSPKRGGNYEQYF.

This clonotype was seen more than once but under ten times. V is TRBV20-1 and J is TRBJ2-3; 8 nucleotides match TRBD1. V shed 4 bases, J shed 0 bases, and the junction held 3 bases outside the gene matches. The CDR3 loop spans 14 amino acids. Per germline, CDR1 DFQATT and CDR2 SNEGSKA (reference sequence). CDR3 sequence reads: CSANDRGSTDTQYF. The DNA for the CDR3 is TGCAGTGCTAACGACAGGGGTAGCACAGATACGCAGTATTTT.

This clonotype occurred a few times. The junction does not match germline at one end; this may be a read error. The chain employs TRBV29-1 and TRBJ1-2; D unclear. The CDR3 runs to 12 residues. CDR1 SQVTM and CDR2 ANQGSEA come from the germline V gene. The DNA for the CDR3 is TGCGGCGTTGGTTCGCTTAACTATGGCTACACCTTC. Protein product: CGVGSLNYGYTF.

This clonotype was seen more than once but under ten times. The V and J genes are TRBV3-1 and TRBJ1-2; D ambiguous. V was shortened by 4 bases and J by 4 bases, with 13 bases between the two germline ends. CDR1 and CDR2 (germline): LGHDT, YNNKEL (reference sequence). The CDR3 has 14 residues. The CDR3 nucleotides read TGTGCCAGCAGCCCGTTGGACGGCTTCTATGGCTACACCTTC. It is translated as CASSPLDGFYGYTF.

The gene calls are TRBV2 and TRBJ2-3; D gene uncertain. V was shortened by 7 bases and J by 2 bases, with 13 bases between the two germline ends. Per the germline V gene, CDR1 is SNHLY and CDR2 is FYNNEI. The CDR3 is made up of 14 amino acids. CDR3 DNA sequence: TGTGCCAGCATGCCTCGAGAGCTCACAGATACGCAGTATTTT. Translated, it gives CASMPRELTDTQYF.

The rearrangement joins TRBV20-1 to TRBJ1-1, with D possibly matching TRBD1 (6 bases). In germline, CDR1 is DFQATT, CDR2 SNEGSKA (reference sequence). This CDR3 comprises 14 residues. The V and J ends lost 1 base and 11 bases respectively, with 20 bases between them. The CDR3 DNA follows: TGCAGTGCTAGAGGGACCGGACAGCCTCAGAGGGCTTTCTTT. Its protein is CSARGTGQPQRAFF.

This clonotype showed up just once. The chain employs TRBV25-1 and TRBJ1-5, with 7 bases aligning to TRBD1. V lost 4 bases to trimming and J lost 2 bases; unmatched junction nucleotides: 8. The CDR3 consists of 16 residues. Germline CDR1 and CDR2: MGHDK and SYGVNS. The CDR3 DNA reads as TGTGCCAGCAGTGCGACCGGACAGGTTGGCAATCAGCCCCAGCATTTT. Translating it yields CASSATGQVGNQPQHF.

The CDR3 DNA reads TGTGCCAGCAGTGTACCGGGGGGCTACAATGAGCAGTTCTTC. Residues: CASSVPGGYNEQFF. The V call is TRBV25-1, the J call TRBJ2-1; 7 bases match TRBD2. The ends lost 4 bases at V and 3 bases at J; junction bases unmatched: 3. The V gene's germline CDR1 is MGHDK and CDR2 SYGVNS. This CDR3 is built from 14 residues.

This chain joins TRBV18 and TRBJ2-5; 7 bases align to TRBD1. The tail of the sequence fits TRBJ2-1 better, so the J call may be wrong. The CDR3 is made up of 15 amino acids. The germline CDR1 and CDR2 sequences are KGHSH and LQKENI. CDR3 bases: TGTGCCAGCTCACCCGAGGGGGCTATCTACAATGAGCAGTTCTTC. Amino acid sequence: CASSPEGAIYNEQFF.

The J gene is TRBJ2-1, the V gene TRBV24-1; 7 nucleotides match TRBD1. This CDR3 is built from 15 residues. J lost 3 bases, V lost 4 bases, and 5 bases had no gene match. Germline V gene data show CDR1 as KGHDR and CDR2 as SFDVKD. CDR3 DNA: TGTGCCACCAGTGACCCCGACAGGGTCTACAATGAGCAGTTCTTC. This encodes CATSDPDRVYNEQFF.